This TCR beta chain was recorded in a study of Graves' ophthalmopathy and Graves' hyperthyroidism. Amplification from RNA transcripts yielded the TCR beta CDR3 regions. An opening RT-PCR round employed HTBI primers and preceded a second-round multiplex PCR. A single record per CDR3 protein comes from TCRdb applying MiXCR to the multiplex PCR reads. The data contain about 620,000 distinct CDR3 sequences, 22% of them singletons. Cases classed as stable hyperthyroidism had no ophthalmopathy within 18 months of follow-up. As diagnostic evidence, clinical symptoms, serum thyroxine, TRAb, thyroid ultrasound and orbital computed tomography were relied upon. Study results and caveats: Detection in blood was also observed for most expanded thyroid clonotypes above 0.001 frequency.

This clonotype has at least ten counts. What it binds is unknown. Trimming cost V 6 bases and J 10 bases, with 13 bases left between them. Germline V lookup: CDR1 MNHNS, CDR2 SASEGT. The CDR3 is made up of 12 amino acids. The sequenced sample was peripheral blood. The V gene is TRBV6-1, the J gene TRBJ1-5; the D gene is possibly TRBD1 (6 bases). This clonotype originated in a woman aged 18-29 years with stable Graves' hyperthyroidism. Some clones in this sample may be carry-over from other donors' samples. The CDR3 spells CASSTGIGPQHF. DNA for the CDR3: TGTGCCAGCAGCACAGGGATAGGACCCCAGCATTTT.